This T cell receptor beta chain was recovered during a study of cytomegalovirus exposure and HLA in healthy donors. Study conclusions and caveats: When a later analysis was performed, an Asian-associated ancestry cluster reportedly had fewer N-insertions than the approximately 680-donor mean. In a later analysis, HLA-associated TCR beta chains were more clonally expanded than equally common others. In a later analysis, the majority of CMV-associated beta chains seemingly showed HLA restriction. The study had only CMV serostatus as immune exposure information.

This PCR relied on a set of 60 Vbeta primers and 13 Jbeta primers. This table comes from immunoSEQ multiplex PCR, and its TCRdb copy is limited to in-frame clones, with some not included. The table lists about 140,000 clones, 70% to 85% of them singletons. Germline CDR1 SGDLS, CDR2 YYNGEE. V trimming: 0 bases; J trimming: 2 bases; junction bases outside the gene matches: 7. This CDR3 is 17 amino acids long. On this clone itself: Its antigen remains unknown.

The chain combines TRBV9 with TRBJ2-7, with TRBD2 matching over 11 bases. Sample: PBMCs. This clonotype was obtained from a middle-aged man in good health and CMV-seronegative. The CDR3 protein is CASSVGGGGLAAYEQYF. The CDR3 nucleotides are TGTGCCAGCAGCGTAGGGGGTGGGGGACTAGCGGCCTACGAGCAGTACTTC.